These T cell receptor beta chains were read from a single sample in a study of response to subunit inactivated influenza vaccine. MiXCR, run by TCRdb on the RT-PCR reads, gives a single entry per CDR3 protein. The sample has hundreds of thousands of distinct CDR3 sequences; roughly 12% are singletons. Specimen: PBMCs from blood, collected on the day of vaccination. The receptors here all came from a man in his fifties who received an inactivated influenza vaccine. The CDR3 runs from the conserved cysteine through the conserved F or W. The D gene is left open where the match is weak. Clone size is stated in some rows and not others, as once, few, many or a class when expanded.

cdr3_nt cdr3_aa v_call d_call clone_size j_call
TGCAGCGTCGGGACTAGCGGAAGCACAGATACGCAGTATTTT CSVGTSGSTDTQYF TRBV29-1 TRBD2 many TRBJ2-3
TGCAGTGGGTGGGGGGACGCCCACTCTGGGGCCAACGTCCTGACTTTC CSGWGDAHSGANVLTF TRBV20-1 NA NA TRBJ2-6
TGTGCCAGCAGCTTAGGGGCTAGCGGAGGTGGCGAGCAGTACTTC CASSLGASGGGEQYF TRBV7-2 TRBD2 NA TRBJ2-7
TGTGCCAGCCACCAGGGCAGGGGGCTCACAGATACGCAGTATTTT CASHQGRGLTDTQYF TRBV28 TRBD1 NA TRBJ2-3
TGTGCCAGCAGAATCGGGGCGGGTCAGCCCCAGCATTTT CASRIGAGQPQHF TRBV12-3/TRBV12-4 NA few TRBJ1-5
TGTGCCAGCAGCTTTGAAAGGGCAGGGTTTGGTCACCCGTTCTTC CASSFERAGFGHPFF TRBV7-9 NA few TRBJ2-1
TGCAGTGCTAATTCCCCCTCTAGCGGGAGAATCACAGATACGCAGTATTTT CSANSPSSGRITDTQYF TRBV20-1 TRBD2 NA TRBJ2-3
TGTGCCAGCAGTTTGAATAGCGGAGCAGAGCAGTTCTTC CASSLNSGAEQFF TRBV28 NA NA TRBJ2-1
TGCGCCAGCAGCATGAGTGGGGGGCAGGGGAATGAAGCTTTCTTT CASSMSGGQGNEAFF TRBV5-1 NA NA TRBJ1-1
TGTGCCAGCAGTGAATTTGGGCTAGCGGGAGGAAGCTCCTACAATGAGCAGTTCTTC CASSEFGLAGGSSYNEQFF TRBV25-1 TRBD2 few TRBJ2-1
TGTGCCACCAGCGGGAGACTAGCATCTTCGGAGACCCAGTACTTC CATSGRLASSETQYF TRBV15 TRBD2 few TRBJ2-5
TGCAGTGCTAGAGATCTGGGACAGTCCTACGAGCAGTACTTC CSARDLGQSYEQYF TRBV20-1 TRBD1 few TRBJ2-7
TGTGCCAGCAGCCAAAGGGCCCCCCAGCGGGGGTACACAGATACGCAGTATTTT CASSQRAPQRGYTDTQYF TRBV4-2 TRBD2 few TRBJ2-3
TGTGCCAGCCACAGGGGGCGCGGGGAGACCCAGTACTTC CASHRGRGETQYF TRBV27 TRBD1 NA TRBJ2-5
TGCAGTGCTTCCGGGCAAAAGCTGGATGGCTACACCTTC CSASGQKLDGYTF TRBV20-1 NA NA TRBJ1-2
TGCGCCAGCAGCTTGTGGGGGGCGAGGGAGACCCAGTACTTC CASSLWGARETQYF TRBV5-1 NA few TRBJ2-5
TGTGCCACCAGCAGAGATCGGGGGGGGCTGGTGACCGGGGAGCTGTTTTTT CATSRDRGGLVTGELFF TRBV15 TRBD2 many TRBJ2-2
TGCAGTGCTAGAGAACCTAGGGGGTCACTGTCCTCCTACGAGCAGTACTTC CSAREPRGSLSSYEQYF TRBV20-1 NA NA TRBJ2-7
TGTGCCAGCAGCCATTGGGGACTCCAAAATGAGCAGTTCTTC CASSHWGLQNEQFF TRBV14 NA once TRBJ2-1
TGTGCCAGCAGCTTAGAGTTAGCGGGAGCCGGGAATGAGCAGTTCTTC CASSLELAGAGNEQFF TRBV7-2 TRBD2 NA TRBJ2-1
TGCAGTGCTAGAGATCGAATAGGGTGGTACGAGCAGTACTTC CSARDRIGWYEQYF TRBV20-1 NA few TRBJ2-7
TGTGCCAGCAGCCCCGGTCCAGGGGCTTTCACAGATACGCAGTATTTT CASSPGPGAFTDTQYF TRBV28 NA NA TRBJ2-3
TGTGCCAGCAGCCCATTACGGGGGGAACTCGGAGGCGAAGGGACCCAGTACTTC CASSPLRGELGGEGTQYF TRBV11-1 TRBD2 NA TRBJ2-5
TGTGCCAGCCGCCCGCTAGCGTACGAGCAGTACTTC CASRPLAYEQYF TRBV7-9 NA NA TRBJ2-7
TGTGCCAGCCGGGGGGGCCGCTACAATGAGCAGTTCTTC CASRGGRYNEQFF TRBV2 TRBD2 few TRBJ2-1
TGCAGTGCTAGAGAGGGACAGGGGACTAACTATGGCTACACCTTC CSAREGQGTNYGYTF TRBV20-1 TRBD1 NA TRBJ1-2
TGCGCCAGCAAAATCGGGGTTACGGGGGAGGCAGATACGCAGTATTTT CASKIGVTGEADTQYF TRBV10-2 NA few TRBJ2-3
TGCAGTGCCCGGCAGGGGGGTCATAATTCACCCCTCCACTTT CSARQGGHNSPLHF TRBV20-1 TRBD1 few TRBJ1-6
TGTGCCAGCAGTCCCGAAGGGGCGGGCGGAGCCTACGAGCAGTACTTC CASSPEGAGGAYEQYF TRBV3-1 NA NA TRBJ2-7
TGCAGCGTTGAAGCCCGGGACAGGGAGGGTACAGATACGCAGTATTTT CSVEARDREGTDTQYF TRBV29-1 TRBD1 many TRBJ2-3
TGTGCCACCAGCAGAAAACAGGGAGGGAAGGCTTTCTTT CATSRKQGGKAFF TRBV15 NA few TRBJ1-1
TGTGCCAGCAGCCAAGATCTGCTACGAAGGCTCGCCGGGGAGCTGTTTTTT CASSQDLLRRLAGELFF TRBV4-2 NA NA TRBJ2-2
TGCAGTGCTAGTGGAGAGGGGGTCGGCTCCTACAATGAGCAGTTCTTC CSASGEGVGSYNEQFF TRBV20-1 NA few TRBJ2-1
TGTGCCAGCAGTTACGGTTCGGACACCAGCCACAATGAGCAGTTCTTC CASSYGSDTSHNEQFF TRBV6-5 NA few TRBJ2-1
TGTGCCAGCAGTCGGACCCTGGGAGGTAACTACGAGCAGTACTTC CASSRTLGGNYEQYF TRBV7-2 NA NA TRBJ2-7
TGTGCCAGCAGTGCCTTGACAGGGTGGCAAGAGACCCAGTACTTC CASSALTGWQETQYF TRBV6-1 TRBD1 NA TRBJ2-5
TGTGCCAGCAGCTTTGGGACAGAGGCCTACGAGCAGTACTTC CASSFGTEAYEQYF TRBV5-6 TRBD1 few TRBJ2-7
TGCGCCAGCAGCCGTACGACTAGCGGGGTGACAGATACGCAGTATTTT CASSRTTSGVTDTQYF TRBV5-1 TRBD2 few TRBJ2-3
TGTGCCAGCTCACCATCGGGGTATAATGAAAAACTGTTTTTT CASSPSGYNEKLFF TRBV18 NA NA TRBJ1-4
TGCGCCAGCAGCCCCGCTCCGGGACTACACCAGGAGACCCAGTACTTC CASSPAPGLHQETQYF TRBV5-1 TRBD2 NA TRBJ2-5
TGTGCCAGCAGGGAAGGGACTAGCGGGGGCTCGGGGTCCTACAATGAGCAGTTCTTC CASREGTSGGSGSYNEQFF TRBV11-2 TRBD2 few TRBJ2-1
TGTGCCAGCAGCGGGAGGACAGGGTATCCCTATGGCTACACCTTC CASSGRTGYPYGYTF TRBV7-2 TRBD1 few TRBJ1-2
TGTGCCAGCAGTGTTCAGGCGCTAAACACCGGGGAGCTGTTTTTT CASSVQALNTGELFF TRBV25-1 NA NA TRBJ2-2